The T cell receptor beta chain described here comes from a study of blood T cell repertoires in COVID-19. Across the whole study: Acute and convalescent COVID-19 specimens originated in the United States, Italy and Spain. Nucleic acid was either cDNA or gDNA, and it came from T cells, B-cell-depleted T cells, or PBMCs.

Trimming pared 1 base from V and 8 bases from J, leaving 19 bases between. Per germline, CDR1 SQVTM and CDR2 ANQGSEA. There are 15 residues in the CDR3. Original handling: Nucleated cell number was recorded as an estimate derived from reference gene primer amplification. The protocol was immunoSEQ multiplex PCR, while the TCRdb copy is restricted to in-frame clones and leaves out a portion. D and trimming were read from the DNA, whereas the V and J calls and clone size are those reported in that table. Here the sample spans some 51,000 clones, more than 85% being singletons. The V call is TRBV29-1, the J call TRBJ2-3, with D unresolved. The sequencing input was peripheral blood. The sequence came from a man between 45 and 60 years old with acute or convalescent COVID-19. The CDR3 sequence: CSVEGVGLGPFTQYF. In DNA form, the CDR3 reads TGCAGCGTTGAAGGGGTGGGTCTAGGTCCTTTTACGCAGTATTTT.